This TCR beta chain emerged from a study of chemoradiotherapy in HPV16-positive cancers. The overall study: Candidate HPV-specific clones and shared TCR motifs came from a couple of HPV16-positive patients.

Using immunoSEQ multiplex PCR, the repertoire was profiled, and TCRdb retains in-frame clones only, with some absent. The sample yields approximately 9,000 clones, 80% to 85% seen once. V shed 1 base, J shed 8 bases, and the junction held 4 bases outside the gene matches. Germline V gene data show CDR1 as SGHRS and CDR2 as YFSETQ. The CDR3 spans 14 residues. This chain joins TRBV5-1 and TRBJ1-4, with 8 positions matching TRBD1. Sequencing was performed on blood, taken from a patient who underwent chemoradiotherapy. This receptor was taken from a human donor with HPV-associated anogenital cancer. This CDR3 reads CASSLMSGGEKLFF. CDR3 bases: TGCGCCAGCAGCTTGATGTCAGGGGGCGAAAAACTGTTTTTT.